This note documents a single T cell receptor (beta chain) sequence. This CDR3 is 16 amino acids long. Germline CDR1 LGHDT, CDR2 YNNKEL (reference sequence). V lost 2 bases to trimming and J lost 5 bases, with 16 bases between them. Original processing methods: Estimation of nucleated cell counts relied on the amplification of reference gene primers. Produced via immunoSEQ multiplex PCR; TCRdb's table is partial and in-frame only. V, J and clone size are taken as reported in that table, and D and trimming were inferred from the DNA itself. In the table there are fewer than 120,000 clones, more than 75% of which are singletons. The sample originates from a study of blood T cell repertoires in COVID-19. The overall study: Sites across the United States, Italy and Spain contributed samples from acute and convalescent COVID-19. The cDNA or gDNA used as material had been derived from T cells, B-cell-depleted T cells, or PBMCs.

The TCR sequence derives from a woman between 50 and 59 years old with acute or convalescent COVID-19. Input material: peripheral blood. The chain couples TRBV3-1 (or the pseudogene TRBV3-2) to TRBJ1-5; D remains ambiguous. CDR3: CASSQSSGYPYQPQHF. The DNA for the CDR3 is TGTGCCAGCAGCCAATCCTCAGGCTACCCATATCAGCCCCAGCATTTT.